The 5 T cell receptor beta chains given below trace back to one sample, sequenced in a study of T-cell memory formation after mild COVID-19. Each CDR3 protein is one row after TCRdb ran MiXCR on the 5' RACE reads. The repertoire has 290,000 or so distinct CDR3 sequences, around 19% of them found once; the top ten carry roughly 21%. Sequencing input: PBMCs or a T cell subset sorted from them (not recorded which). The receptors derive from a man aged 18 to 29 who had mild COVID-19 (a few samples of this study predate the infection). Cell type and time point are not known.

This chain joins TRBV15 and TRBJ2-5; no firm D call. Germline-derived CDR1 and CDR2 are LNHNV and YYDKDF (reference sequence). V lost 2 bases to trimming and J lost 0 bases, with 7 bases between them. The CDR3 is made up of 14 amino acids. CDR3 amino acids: CATSRLGYQETQYF. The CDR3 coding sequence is TGTGCCACCAGCAGACTGGGCTACCAAGAGACCCAGTACTTC. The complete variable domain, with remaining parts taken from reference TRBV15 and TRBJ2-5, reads DAMVIQNPRYQVTQFGKPVTLSCSQTLNHNVMYWYQQKSSQAPKLLFHYYDKDFNNEADTPDNFQSRRPNTSFCFLDIRSPGLGDTAMYLCATSRLGYQETQYFGPGTRLLVL.

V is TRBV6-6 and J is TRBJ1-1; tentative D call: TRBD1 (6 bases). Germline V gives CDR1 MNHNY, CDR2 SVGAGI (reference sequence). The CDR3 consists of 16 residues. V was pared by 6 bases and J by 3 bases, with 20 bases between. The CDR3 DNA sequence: TGTGCCAGCAGCAATCCTCCAACAGGGAGGTACACTGAAGCTTTCTTT. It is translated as CASSNPPTGRYTEAFF.

The CDR3 DNA reads TGCGCCAGCAGACCACCGCGGATAGGGGCAAGCTACAATGAGCAGTTCTTC. This gives the protein CASRPPRIGASYNEQFF. The chain links TRBV5-1 to TRBJ2-1, with D possibly being TRBD1 (5 bases). The CDR3 runs 17 residues. V was clipped by 5 bases and J by 3 bases, with 21 bases between them. In germline, CDR1 is SGHRS, CDR2 YFSETQ.

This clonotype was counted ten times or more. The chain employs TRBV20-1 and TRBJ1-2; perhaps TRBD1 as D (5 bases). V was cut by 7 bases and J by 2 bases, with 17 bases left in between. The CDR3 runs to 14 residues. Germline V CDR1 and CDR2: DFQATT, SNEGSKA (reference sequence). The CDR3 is CSVPVGTVNYGYTF. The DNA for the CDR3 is TGCAGTGTCCCGGTCGGGACGGTGAACTATGGCTACACCTTC.

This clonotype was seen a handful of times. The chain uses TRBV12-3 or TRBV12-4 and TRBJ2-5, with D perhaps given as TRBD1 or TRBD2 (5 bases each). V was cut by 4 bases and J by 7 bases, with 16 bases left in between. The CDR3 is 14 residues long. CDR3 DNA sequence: TGTGCCAGCAGTTCCTTAGCCGGGACGGGGACCCAGTACTTC. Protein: CASSSLAGTGTQYF.